The T cell receptor beta chain under discussion was sequenced for a study of blood T cell repertoires in COVID-19. Looking at the study overall: T cells, B-cell-depleted T cells, or PBMCs provided the cDNA or gDNA that served as material.

The CDR3 length is 14 residues. Germline V gene data show CDR1 as SGHAT and CDR2 as FQDESV (reference sequence). Deletions cut 5 bases from V and 4 bases from J, with 15 bases between. In the original analysis: It was from reference gene primer amplification that nucleated cell counts were estimated. Method: immunoSEQ multiplex PCR; TCRdb's copy keeps in-frame clones and lacks some. That table furnishes V, J and clone size, whereas the DNA furnished D and trimming. The sample records 200,000 to 250,000 clones, roughly 84% being singletons. The V and J genes are TRBV11-1 and TRBJ2-7, with D perhaps matching TRBD1 (8 bases). The source material was peripheral blood. This TCR derives from a man aged 25-45 years with active or convalescent COVID-19. CDR3 protein: CASSPDRGGYEQYF. In nucleotides, the CDR3 is TGTGCCAGCAGCCCAGACAGGGGAGGGTACGAGCAGTACTTC.